The entry below describes one T cell receptor (beta chain). The CDR3 spans 14 residues. V dropped 8 bases and J dropped 5 bases, with 18 bases sitting between them. Germline V gene lookup returns CDR1 SEHNR and CDR2 FQNEAQ (reference sequence). These data originate in a study of shared clonotypes between healthy human individuals. Samples underwent the assay at deep level. This table comes from immunoSEQ multiplex PCR, and its TCRdb copy is limited to in-frame clones, with some not included. The top ten clones hold approximately 0.13% of a sample with around 2,000,000 clones, 95% of them seen once. This sequence originates from a man between 18 and 29 years old in good health. Sequencing input: naive CD4+ T cells sorted from blood. Subset given: CD45RA+ positively selected. J is TRBJ1-1 and V is TRBV7-9, with unresolved D. CDR3 loop: CASAPRVSPTEAFF. CDR3 DNA: TGTGCCAGCGCGCCCCGGGTTTCCCCGACTGAAGCTTTCTTT. Filled out from reference TRBV7-9 and TRBJ1-1, the complete variable domain reads DTGVSQNPRHKITKRGQNVTFRCDPISEHNRLYWYRQTLGQGPEFLTYFQNEAQLEKSRLLSDRFSAERPKGSFSTLEIQRTEQGDSAMYLCASAPRVSPTEAFFGQGTRLTVV.